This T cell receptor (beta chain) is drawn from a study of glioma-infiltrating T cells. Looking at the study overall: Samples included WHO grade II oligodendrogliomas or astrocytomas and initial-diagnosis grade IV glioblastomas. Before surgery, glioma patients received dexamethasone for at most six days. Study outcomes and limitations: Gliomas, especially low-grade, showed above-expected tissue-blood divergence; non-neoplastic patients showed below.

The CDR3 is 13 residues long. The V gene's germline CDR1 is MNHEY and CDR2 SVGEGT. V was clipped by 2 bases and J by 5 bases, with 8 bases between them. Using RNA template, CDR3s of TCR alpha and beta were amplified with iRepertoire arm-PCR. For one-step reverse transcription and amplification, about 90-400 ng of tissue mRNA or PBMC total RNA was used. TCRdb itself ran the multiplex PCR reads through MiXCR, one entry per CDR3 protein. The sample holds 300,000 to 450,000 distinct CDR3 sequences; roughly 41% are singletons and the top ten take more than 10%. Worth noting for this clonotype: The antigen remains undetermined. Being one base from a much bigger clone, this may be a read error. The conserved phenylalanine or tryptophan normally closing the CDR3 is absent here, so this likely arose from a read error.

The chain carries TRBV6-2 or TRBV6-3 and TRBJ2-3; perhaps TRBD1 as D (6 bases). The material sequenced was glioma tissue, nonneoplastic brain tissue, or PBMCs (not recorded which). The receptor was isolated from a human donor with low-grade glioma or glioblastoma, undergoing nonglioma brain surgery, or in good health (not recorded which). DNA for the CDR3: TGTGCCAGCAGTTACGGACAGAGAGATACGCAGTATCTT. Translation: CASSYGQRDTQYL.